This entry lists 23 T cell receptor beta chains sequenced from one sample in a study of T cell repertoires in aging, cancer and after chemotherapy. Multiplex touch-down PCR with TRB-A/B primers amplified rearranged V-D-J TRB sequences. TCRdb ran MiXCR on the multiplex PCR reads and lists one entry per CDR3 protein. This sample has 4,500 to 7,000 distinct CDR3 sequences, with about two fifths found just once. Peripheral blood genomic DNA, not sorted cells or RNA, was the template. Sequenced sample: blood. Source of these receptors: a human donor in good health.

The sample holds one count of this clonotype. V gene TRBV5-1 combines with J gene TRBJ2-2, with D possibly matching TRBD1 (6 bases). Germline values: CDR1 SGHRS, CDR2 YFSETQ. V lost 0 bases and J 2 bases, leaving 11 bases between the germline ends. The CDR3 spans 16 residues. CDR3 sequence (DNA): TGCGCCAGCAGCTTGGTGGGGGCCTCTAACACCGGGGAGCTGTTTTTT. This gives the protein CASSLVGASNTGELFF.

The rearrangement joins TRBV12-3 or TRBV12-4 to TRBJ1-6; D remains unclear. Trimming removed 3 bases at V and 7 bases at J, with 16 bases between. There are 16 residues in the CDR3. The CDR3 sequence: CASSFLGGRKNSPLHF. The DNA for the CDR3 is TGTGCCAGCAGTTTTTTGGGCGGAAGGAAAAATTCACCCCTCCACTTT.

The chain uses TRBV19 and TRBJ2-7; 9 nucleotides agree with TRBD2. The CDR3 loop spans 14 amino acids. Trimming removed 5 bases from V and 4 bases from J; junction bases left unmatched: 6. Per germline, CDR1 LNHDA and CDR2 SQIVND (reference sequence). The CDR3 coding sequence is TGTGCCAGTAGTCCCAGCGGGGGGCTTTACGAGCAGTACTTC. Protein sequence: CASSPSGGLYEQYF.

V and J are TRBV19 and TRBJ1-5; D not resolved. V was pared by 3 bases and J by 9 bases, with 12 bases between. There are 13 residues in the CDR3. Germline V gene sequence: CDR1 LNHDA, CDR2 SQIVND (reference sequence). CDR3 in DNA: TGTGCCAGTAGTATTCGAGAGGGTCTGCCCCAGCATTTT. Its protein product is CASSIREGLPQHF.

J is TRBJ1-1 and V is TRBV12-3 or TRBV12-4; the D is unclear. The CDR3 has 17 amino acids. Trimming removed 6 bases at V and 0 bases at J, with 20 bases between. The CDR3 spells CASSEAPGHIMNTEAFF. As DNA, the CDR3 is TGTGCCAGCAGCGAAGCGCCGGGCCACATTATGAACACTGAAGCTTTCTTT.

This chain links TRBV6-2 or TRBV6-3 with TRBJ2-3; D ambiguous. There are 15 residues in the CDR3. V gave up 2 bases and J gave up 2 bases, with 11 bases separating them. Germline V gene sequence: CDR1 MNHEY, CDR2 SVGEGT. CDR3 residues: CASSYRAEPTDTQYF. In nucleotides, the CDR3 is TGTGCCAGCAGTTACCGGGCGGAGCCCACAGATACGCAGTATTTT.

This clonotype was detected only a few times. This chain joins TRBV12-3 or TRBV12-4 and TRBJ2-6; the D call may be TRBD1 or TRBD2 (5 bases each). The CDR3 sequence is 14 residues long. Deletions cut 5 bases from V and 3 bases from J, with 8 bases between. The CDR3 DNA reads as TGTGCCAGCAGTCCGGGGCTTGGGGCCAACGTCCTGACTTTC. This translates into CASSPGLGANVLTF.

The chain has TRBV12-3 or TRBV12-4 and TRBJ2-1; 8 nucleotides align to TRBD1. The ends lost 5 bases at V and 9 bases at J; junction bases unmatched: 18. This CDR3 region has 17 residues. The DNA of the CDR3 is TGTGCCAGCAGTGCCCGGACAGGGCCTACTACCGTCGGTGAGCAGTTCTTC. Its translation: CASSARTGPTTVGEQFF.

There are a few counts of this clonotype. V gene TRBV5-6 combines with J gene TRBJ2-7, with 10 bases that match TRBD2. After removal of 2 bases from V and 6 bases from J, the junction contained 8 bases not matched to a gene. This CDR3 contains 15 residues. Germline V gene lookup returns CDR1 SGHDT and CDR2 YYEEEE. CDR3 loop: CASSLRSGGAAEQYF. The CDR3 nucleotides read TGTGCCAGCAGCTTAAGGAGCGGGGGGGCCGCCGAGCAGTACTTC.

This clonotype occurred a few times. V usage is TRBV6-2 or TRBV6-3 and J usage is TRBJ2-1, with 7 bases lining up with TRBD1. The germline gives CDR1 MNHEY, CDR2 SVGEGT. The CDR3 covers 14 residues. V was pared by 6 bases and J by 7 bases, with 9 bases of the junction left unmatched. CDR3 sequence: CASSKIEGANEQFF. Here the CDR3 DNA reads TGTGCCAGCAGCAAAATCGAGGGGGCGAATGAGCAGTTCTTC.

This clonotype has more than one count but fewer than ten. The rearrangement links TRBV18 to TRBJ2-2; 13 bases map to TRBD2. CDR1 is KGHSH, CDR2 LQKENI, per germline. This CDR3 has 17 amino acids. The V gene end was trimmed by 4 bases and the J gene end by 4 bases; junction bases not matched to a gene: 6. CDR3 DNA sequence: TGTGCCAGCTCACGACTAGCGGGGGGCACTTTCACCGGGGAGCTGTTTTTT. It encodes CASSRLAGGTFTGELFF.

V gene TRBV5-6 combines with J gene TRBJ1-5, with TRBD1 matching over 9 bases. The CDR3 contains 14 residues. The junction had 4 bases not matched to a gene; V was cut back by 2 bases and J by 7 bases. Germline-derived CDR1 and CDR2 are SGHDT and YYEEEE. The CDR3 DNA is TGTGCCAGCAGCTTACAGGGGGCTCAGCAGCCCCAGCATTTT. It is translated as CASSLQGAQQPQHF.

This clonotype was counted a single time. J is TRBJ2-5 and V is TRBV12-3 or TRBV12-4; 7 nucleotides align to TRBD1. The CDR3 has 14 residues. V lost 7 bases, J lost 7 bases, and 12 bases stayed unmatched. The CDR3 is CASNTQGNWGTQYF. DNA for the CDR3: TGTGCCAGCAACACACAGGGGAATTGGGGGACCCAGTACTTC.

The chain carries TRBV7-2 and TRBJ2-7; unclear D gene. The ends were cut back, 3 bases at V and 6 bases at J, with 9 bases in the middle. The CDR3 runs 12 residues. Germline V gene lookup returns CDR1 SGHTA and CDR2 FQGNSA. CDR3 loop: CASSFRTPEQYF. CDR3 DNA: TGTGCCAGCAGCTTCCGGACGCCCGAGCAGTACTTC. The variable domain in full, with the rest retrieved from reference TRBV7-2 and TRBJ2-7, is GAGVSQSPSNKVTEKGKDVELRCDPISGHTALYWYRQSLGQGLEFLIYFQGNSAPDKSGLPSDRFSAERTGGSVSTLTIQRTQQEDSAVYLCASSFRTPEQYFGPGTRLTVT.

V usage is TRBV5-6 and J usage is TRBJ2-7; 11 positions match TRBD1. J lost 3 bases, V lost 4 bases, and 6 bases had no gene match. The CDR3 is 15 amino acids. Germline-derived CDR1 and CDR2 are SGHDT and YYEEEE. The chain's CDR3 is CASSAPDRGLYEQYF. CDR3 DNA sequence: TGTGCCAGCAGCGCGCCGGACAGGGGGCTCTACGAGCAGTACTTC.

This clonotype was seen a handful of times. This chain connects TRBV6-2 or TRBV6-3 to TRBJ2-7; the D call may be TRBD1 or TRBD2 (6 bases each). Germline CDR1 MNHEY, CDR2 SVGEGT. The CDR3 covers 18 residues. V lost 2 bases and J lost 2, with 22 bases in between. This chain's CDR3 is CASSYAPRWGARPYEQYF. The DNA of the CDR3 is TGTGCCAGCAGTTACGCCCCGCGTTGGGGGGCGCGTCCCTACGAGCAGTACTTC.

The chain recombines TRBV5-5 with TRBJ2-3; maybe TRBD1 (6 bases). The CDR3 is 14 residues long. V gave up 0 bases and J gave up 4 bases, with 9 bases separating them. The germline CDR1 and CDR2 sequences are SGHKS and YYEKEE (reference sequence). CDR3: CASSLDRVPDTQYF. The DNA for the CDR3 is TGTGCCAGCAGCTTGGACAGGGTGCCAGATACGCAGTATTTT.

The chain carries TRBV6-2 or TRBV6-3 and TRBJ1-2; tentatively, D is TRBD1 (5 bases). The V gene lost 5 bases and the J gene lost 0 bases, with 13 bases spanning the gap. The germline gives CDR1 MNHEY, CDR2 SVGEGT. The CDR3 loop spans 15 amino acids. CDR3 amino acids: CASSRGLTSNYGYTF. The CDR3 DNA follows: TGTGCCAGCAGTAGGGGACTGACTTCTAACTATGGCTACACCTTC.

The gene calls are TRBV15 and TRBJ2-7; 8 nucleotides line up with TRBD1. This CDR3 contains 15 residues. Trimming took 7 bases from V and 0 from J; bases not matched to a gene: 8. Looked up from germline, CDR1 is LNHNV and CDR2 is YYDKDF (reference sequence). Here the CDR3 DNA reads TGTGCCACCAAAACAGGGGGAGACCCCTCCTACGAGCAGTACTTC. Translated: CATKTGGDPSYEQYF. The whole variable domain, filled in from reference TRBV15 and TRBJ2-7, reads DAMVIQNPRYQVTQFGKPVTLSCSQTLNHNVMYWYQQKSSQAPKLLFHYYDKDFNNEADTPDNFQSRRPNTSFCFLDIRSPGLGDTAMYLCATKTGGDPSYEQYFGPGTRLTVT.

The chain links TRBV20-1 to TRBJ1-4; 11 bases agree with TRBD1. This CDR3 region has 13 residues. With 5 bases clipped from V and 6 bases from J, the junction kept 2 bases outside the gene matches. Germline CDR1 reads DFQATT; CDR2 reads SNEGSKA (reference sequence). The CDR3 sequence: CSAWDRGDEKLFF. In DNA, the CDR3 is TGCAGTGCTTGGGACAGGGGGGATGAAAAACTGTTTTTT.

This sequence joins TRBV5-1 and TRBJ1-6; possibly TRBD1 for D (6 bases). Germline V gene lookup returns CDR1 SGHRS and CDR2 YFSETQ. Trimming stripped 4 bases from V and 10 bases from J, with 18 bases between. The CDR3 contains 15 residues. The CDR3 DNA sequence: TGCGCCAGCAGCCCCGGAGGGGGGGGGAGATCACCCCTCCACTTT. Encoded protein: CASSPGGGGRSPLHF. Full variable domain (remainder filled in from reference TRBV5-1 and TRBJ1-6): KAGVTQTPRYLIKTRGQQVTLSCSPISGHRSVSWYQQTPGQGLQFLFEYFSETQRNKGNFPGRFSGRQFSNSRSEMNVSTLELGDSALYLCASSPGGGGRSPLHFGNGTRLTVT.

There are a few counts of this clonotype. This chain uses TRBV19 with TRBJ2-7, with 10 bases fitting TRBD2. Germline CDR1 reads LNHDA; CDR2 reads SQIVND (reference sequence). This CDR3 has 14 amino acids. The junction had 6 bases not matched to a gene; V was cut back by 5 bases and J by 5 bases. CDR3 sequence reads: CASSSSGGAHEQYF. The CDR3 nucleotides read TGTGCCAGTAGTTCCAGCGGGGGGGCCCACGAGCAGTACTTC. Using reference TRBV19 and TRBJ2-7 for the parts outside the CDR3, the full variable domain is DGGITQSPKYLFRKEGQNVTLSCEQNLNHDAMYWYRQDPGQGLRLIYYSQIVNDFQKGDIAEGYSVSREKKESFPLTVTSAQKNPTAFYLCASSSSGGAHEQYFGPGTRLTVT.

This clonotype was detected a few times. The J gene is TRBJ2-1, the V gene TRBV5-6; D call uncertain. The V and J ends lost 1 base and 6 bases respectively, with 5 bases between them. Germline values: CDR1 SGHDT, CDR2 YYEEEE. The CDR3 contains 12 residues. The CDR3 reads CASSLLRNEQFF. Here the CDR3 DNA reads TGTGCCAGCAGCTTGCTGCGCAATGAGCAGTTCTTC.